The 27 T cell receptor beta chains below come from one sample, sequenced in a study of T cells in Graves' hyperthyroidism and ophthalmopathy. It was RNA transcripts that yielded the amplified TCR beta CDR3 regions. The primer set for the first-round RT-PCR of the TCR CDR3 was HTBI. TCRdb ran MiXCR on the multiplex PCR reads and lists one entry per CDR3 protein. The table lists under 500,000 distinct CDR3 sequences, about 14% of them singletons. Sequences were obtained from blood. Source of these receptors: a man aged 45-60 years with Graves' ophthalmopathy.

The gene calls are TRBV20-1 and TRBJ2-3, with D possibly matching TRBD1 (6 bases). The CDR3 has 13 residues. Deletions cut 4 bases from V and 5 bases from J, with 13 bases between. Germline CDR1 reads DFQATT; CDR2 reads SNEGSKA (reference sequence). The CDR3: CSATRGFGDTQYF. The DNA for the CDR3 is TGCAGTGCTACGAGGGGGTTCGGAGATACGCAGTATTTT.

Only a few counts were recorded for this clonotype. The chain is built from TRBV5-4 and TRBJ2-3; D assignment may be TRBD1 or TRBD2 (5 bases each). Per the germline V gene, CDR1 is SGHNT and CDR2 is YYREEE (reference sequence). V was cut by 2 bases and J by 0 bases, with 10 bases left in between. The length of the CDR3 is 15 residues. DNA of the CDR3: TGTGCCAGCAGCTTCCGGGGACCCAGCACAGATACGCAGTATTTT. Encoded protein: CASSFRGPSTDTQYF.

In regard to this clonotype: A much more abundant neighbour one base away suggests this may be a read error. The V call is TRBV7-9, the J call TRBJ1-1; 7 bases fit TRBD1. Germline-derived CDR1 and CDR2 are SEHNR and FQNEAQ (reference sequence). The CDR3 is 14 amino acids. In DNA, the CDR3 is TGTGCCGGCAGCTTAGTACAGGGGTACGCTGAAGCTTTCTTT. This gives the protein CAGSLVQGYAEAFF.

At least ten counts were recorded for this clonotype. The chain is built from TRBV6-1 and TRBJ2-5; 7 bases are a match to TRBD2. J gave up 1 base and V 6 bases, and 11 bases lay outside the gene matches. CDR1 is MNHNS, CDR2 SASEGT, per germline. The CDR3 sequence is 16 residues long. The CDR3 reads CASRPRGGWAQETQYF. Written as DNA, the CDR3 is TGTGCCAGCAGACCGCGGGGAGGGTGGGCCCAAGAGACCCAGTACTTC.

V gene TRBV20-1 combines with J gene TRBJ1-2; 7 bases are a match to TRBD1. The CDR3 covers 15 residues. Germline V lookup: CDR1 DFQATT, CDR2 SNEGSKA (reference sequence). J was trimmed by 3 bases and V by 6 bases; bases with no gene match: 13. CDR3 in amino acids: CSAHLRVRGDYGYTF. The CDR3 DNA sequence: TGCAGTGCGCATCTCCGGGTCAGGGGGGACTATGGCTACACCTTC.

This clonotype was detected only once. A much larger clonotype is one base distant, so this may be a read error. The CDR3 does not close with the conserved phenylalanine or tryptophan, likely indicating a read error. The rearrangement uses TRBV28 and TRBJ1-2; 8 nucleotides align to TRBD1. V was pared by 3 bases and J by 4 bases, with 4 bases of the junction left unmatched. The germline gives CDR1 MDHEN, CDR2 SYDVKM. The CDR3 runs 14 residues. The CDR3 sequence: CASSFGQGAYGYTL. For the CDR3, the DNA is TGTGCCAGCAGTTTCGGCCAGGGGGCCTATGGCTACACCCTC.

The table lists this clonotype with many counts. The chain is built from TRBV2 and TRBJ2-7, with 8 bases matching TRBD2. CDR3 length: 15 amino acids. The junction had 9 bases not matched to a gene; V was cut back by 6 bases and J by 2 bases. Germline assignment: CDR1 SNHLY and CDR2 FYNNEI. The CDR3 protein is CASSAGTSIPYEQYF. For the CDR3, the DNA is TGTGCCAGCAGCGCCGGGACTAGTATTCCCTACGAGCAGTACTTC.

This rearrangement joins TRBV10-1 to TRBJ2-2; weak D call: TRBD2 (6 bases). From germline, CDR1 is WNHNN and CDR2 SYGVQD (reference sequence). The CDR3 runs 14 residues. The V and J ends lost 0 bases and 5 bases respectively, with 7 bases between them. CDR3: CASSESAGTGELFF. In nucleotides, the CDR3 is TGCGCCAGCAGTGAGTCCGCGGGGACCGGGGAGCTGTTTTTT.

The sample holds many counts of this clonotype. The V call is TRBV2, the J call TRBJ2-7; 8 positions match TRBD1. Losses at the gene ends were 6 bases for V and 4 bases for J; bases not matched to a gene: 2. Looked up from germline, CDR1 is SNHLY and CDR2 is FYNNEI. The CDR3 length is 12 residues. The CDR3: CASRRTGYEQYF. The CDR3 DNA sequence: TGTGCCAGCAGGCGGACAGGGTACGAGCAGTACTTC.

This clonotype has a count of ten or more. The genes are TRBV18 and TRBJ2-3, with TRBD2 matching 12 bases. J was trimmed by 5 bases and V by 3 bases; bases with no gene match: 6. The germline gives CDR1 KGHSH, CDR2 LQKENI. CDR3 length: 16 residues. The CDR3 DNA reads as TGTGCCAGCTCACCGACTAGCGGGAGATTGAAAGATACGCAGTATTTT. Its protein product is CASSPTSGRLKDTQYF.

The genes are TRBV19 and TRBJ2-4, with 7 bases that match TRBD2. Per the germline V gene, CDR1 is LNHDA and CDR2 is SQIVND (reference sequence). The CDR3 is made up of 14 amino acids. The V segment lost 9 bases and the J segment 4 bases; nucleotides outside the gene matches: 9. CDR3 sequence reads: CASHTAGVKNIQYF. In DNA, the CDR3 is TGTGCCAGCCACACGGCGGGGGTAAAAAACATTCAGTACTTC.

The chain links TRBV11-2 to TRBJ2-2; D is perhaps TRBD1 (6 bases). The V gene's germline CDR1 is SGHAT and CDR2 FQNNGV. The CDR3 length is 16 residues. V gave up 6 bases and J gave up 2 bases, with 16 bases separating them. The CDR3 bases are TGTGCCAGCAGACAGGGAAGAGGAGAAAACACCGGGGAGCTGTTTTTT. The encoded protein is CASRQGRGENTGELFF.

This clonotype was detected many times. The rearrangement uses TRBV7-2 and TRBJ2-3; tentatively, D is TRBD2 (5 bases). Trimming pared 5 bases from V and 2 bases from J, leaving 14 bases between. Germline lookup yields CDR1 SGHTA and CDR2 FQGNSA. This CDR3 has 15 residues. CDR3 amino acids: CASSITSSVTDTQYF. DNA for the CDR3: TGTGCCAGCAGCATAACTAGTTCCGTCACAGATACGCAGTATTTT.

This clonotype was counted ten times or more. This chain links TRBV20-1 with TRBJ2-5; D unresolved. CDR1 DFQATT and CDR2 SNEGSKA come from the germline V gene (reference sequence). V lost 1 base to trimming and J lost 10 bases, with 7 bases between them. CDR3 length: 10 amino acids. CDR3 nucleotides: TGCAGTGCTAGAGGTTTAGACCAGTACTTC. It translates to CSARGLDQYF.

Only a few counts were recorded for this clonotype. The genes are TRBV20-1 and TRBJ1-1; 7 bases are a match to TRBD1. Germline V gives CDR1 DFQATT, CDR2 SNEGSKA (reference sequence). The junction had 19 bases not matched to a gene; V was cut back by 2 bases and J by 4 bases. The CDR3 spans 18 residues. The DNA of the CDR3 is TGCAGTGCTAGAACCGTCGACAGGGATGTCCTCCTGGGCACTGAAGCTTTCTTT. Encoded protein: CSARTVDRDVLLGTEAFF.

Notes on this clonotype: A much larger clonotype is one base distant, so this may be a read error. The chain uses TRBV14 and TRBJ2-1; D call uncertain. CDR3 length equals 14 residues. The germline gives CDR1 SGHDN, CDR2 FVKESK. The CDR3 loop reads CASSLANVYNGQFF. In DNA form, the CDR3 reads TGTGCCAGCAGCCTAGCCAACGTATACAATGGGCAGTTCTTC.

The chain uses TRBV7-9 and TRBJ2-5; maybe TRBD2 (5 bases). CDR3 length equals 15 residues. V lost 0 bases and J lost 4, with 12 bases in between. Germline-derived CDR1 and CDR2 are SEHNR and FQNEAQ (reference sequence). The CDR3 DNA follows: TGTGCCAGCAGCTTAGCGTTAGGAGGTCGAGAGACCCAGTACTTC. It yields the protein CASSLALGGRETQYF.

In its sample, this clonotype was seen many times. The V call is TRBV28, the J call TRBJ1-1; 8 bases agree with TRBD1. V trimming: 3 bases; J trimming: 7 bases; junction bases outside the gene matches: 7. Germline V lookup: CDR1 MDHEN, CDR2 SYDVKM. The CDR3 sequence is 14 residues long. The CDR3 region has the DNA TGTGCCAGCAGTTTCTCCCAGGGGGCGGGTGAAGCTTTCTTT. Residues: CASSFSQGAGEAFF.

This clonotype showed up many times. V usage is TRBV20-1 and J usage is TRBJ2-5, with 10 bases that match TRBD1. CDR1 DFQATT and CDR2 SNEGSKA come from the germline V gene (reference sequence). The CDR3 extends over 14 amino acids. V shed 6 bases, J shed 5 bases, and the junction held 9 bases outside the gene matches. The CDR3, as DNA: TGCAGTGCGAGACAGGGGGCGATCGGGGAGACCCAGTACTTC. Protein: CSARQGAIGETQYF.

In its sample, this clonotype was seen a few times. This chain joins TRBV2 and TRBJ2-2; 8 bases line up with TRBD1. J was trimmed by 6 bases and V by 10 bases; bases with no gene match: 10. The CDR3 spans 14 residues. Germline V lookup: CDR1 SNHLY, CDR2 FYNNEI. As DNA, the CDR3 is TGTGCCACTGGACAGGGAATAAGGGCCGGGGAGCTGTTTTTT. Its translation is CATGQGIRAGELFF.

This clonotype has at least ten counts. This chain connects TRBV7-8 to TRBJ1-6; 7 positions agree with TRBD1. The length of the CDR3 is 18 residues. The V segment lost 1 base and the J segment 8 bases; nucleotides outside the gene matches: 14. Per the germline V gene, CDR1 is SGHVS and CDR2 is FQNEAQ. The CDR3 sequence is CASSLVGWRAGGDSPLHF. The CDR3 DNA is TGTGCCAGCAGCTTAGTCGGTTGGCGCGCAGGGGGAGATTCACCCCTCCACTTT.

This clonotype was recorded at least ten times. V usage is TRBV5-1 and J usage is TRBJ1-1, with TRBD1 matching 9 bases. CDR3 length: 14 amino acids. Germline V CDR1 and CDR2: SGHRS, YFSETQ. V dropped 4 bases and J dropped 5; count of bases not matched to a gene: 6. The CDR3 loop is CASSKGQGMTEAFF. The CDR3 coding sequence is TGCGCCAGCAGCAAGGGACAGGGAATGACTGAAGCTTTCTTT.

This clonotype was counted at least ten times. The chain employs TRBV15 and TRBJ2-1; TRBD2 might be the D (5 bases). Per the germline V gene, CDR1 is LNHNV and CDR2 is YYDKDF (reference sequence). The CDR3 covers 14 residues. Between the trimmed V and J ends, which lost 0 bases and 8 bases, there was a span of 11 bases. Here the CDR3 reads CATSRDSGVDEQFF. CDR3 DNA: TGTGCCACCAGCAGAGATTCCGGGGTCGATGAGCAGTTCTTC.

This clonotype was recorded a few times. The V call is TRBV4-1, the J call TRBJ2-3, with D maybe TRBD2 (6 bases). Between the trimmed V and J ends, which lost 5 bases and 4 bases, there was a span of 13 bases. Per the germline V gene, CDR1 is MGHRA and CDR2 is YSYEKL. There are 14 residues in the CDR3. The CDR3 nucleotides read TGCGCCAGCAGCGGTCAGGGAGGCGCAGATACGCAGTATTTT. Residues: CASSGQGGADTQYF.

This clonotype was detected ten times or more. This sequence joins TRBV11-2 and TRBJ2-4; no clear D. CDR3 length equals 15 residues. Looked up from germline, CDR1 is SGHAT and CDR2 is FQNNGV. The germline V and J ends were trimmed by 4 bases and 5 bases, with 15 bases remaining between them. The CDR3 region is CASSSPGTNQNIQYF. CDR3 nucleotides: TGTGCCAGCAGCTCACCCGGCACAAACCAAAACATTCAGTACTTC.

This clonotype was seen many times. The rearrangement links TRBV7-8 to TRBJ2-3; D might be TRBD2 (6 bases). V shed 2 bases and J shed 4 bases, with 13 bases lying between them. The CDR3 contains 15 residues. Germline V gives CDR1 SGHVS, CDR2 FQNEAQ. The CDR3 DNA reads TGTGCCAGCAGCTTAATCGGGAGTGGTTCAGATACGCAGTATTTT. Translated: CASSLIGSGSDTQYF.

This clonotype was observed at least ten times. This could be a read error, since a much larger clone is one nucleotide away. This CDR3 reads CASRLADTQYF. The CDR3 DNA reads as TGTGCCAGCAGGCTGGCAGATACGCAGTATTTT. The J gene is TRBJ2-3, the V gene TRBV2; D gene ambiguous. V was shortened by 6 bases and J by 4 bases, with 5 bases between the two germline ends. The CDR3 length is 11 residues. The germline V gene encodes CDR1 SNHLY and CDR2 FYNNEI.